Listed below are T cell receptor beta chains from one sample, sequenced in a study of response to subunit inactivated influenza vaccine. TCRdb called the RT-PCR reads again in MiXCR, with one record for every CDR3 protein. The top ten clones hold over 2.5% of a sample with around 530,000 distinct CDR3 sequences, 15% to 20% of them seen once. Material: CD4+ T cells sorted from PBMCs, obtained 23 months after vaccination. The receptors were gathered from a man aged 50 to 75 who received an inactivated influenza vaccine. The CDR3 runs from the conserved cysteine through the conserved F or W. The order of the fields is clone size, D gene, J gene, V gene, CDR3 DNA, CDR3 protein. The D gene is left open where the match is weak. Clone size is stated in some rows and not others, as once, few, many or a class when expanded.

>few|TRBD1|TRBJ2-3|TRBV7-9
TGTGCCAGCAGCTTGGCTGGGACAGGGGTATCAGATACGCAGTATTTT
CASSLAGTGVSDTQYF
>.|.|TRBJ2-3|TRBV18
TGTGCCAGCTCACCACCGGAGCGGGTTAGCACAGATACGCAGTATTTT
CASSPPERVSTDTQYF
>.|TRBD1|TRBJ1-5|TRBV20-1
TGCAGTGCTCCGATCCGGACAGGGGACAGGCAGCCCCAGCATTTT
CSAPIRTGDRQPQHF
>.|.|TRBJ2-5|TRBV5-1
TGCGCCAGCAGCTCCGCTAGCATCCCTCAAGAGACCCAGTACTTC
CASSSASIPQETQYF
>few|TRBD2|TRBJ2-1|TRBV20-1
TGCAGTGCCACCAAGGCCCAGCGGGGGGGGAGGTTGGATGAGCAGTTCTTC
CSATKAQRGGRLDEQFF
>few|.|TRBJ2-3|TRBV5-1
TGCGCCAGCAGCTTGGCAGAAGTTTACACAGATACGCAGTATTTT
CASSLAEVYTDTQYF
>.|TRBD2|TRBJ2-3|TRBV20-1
TGCAGTGCTAGAGCTCCCCGACTAGCGGGAGGCACAGATACGCAGTATTTT
CSARAPRLAGGTDTQYF
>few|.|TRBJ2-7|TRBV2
TGTGCCAGCAGTGACCCCGGAAACCCTGGTTCCTACGAGCAGTACTTC
CASSDPGNPGSYEQYF
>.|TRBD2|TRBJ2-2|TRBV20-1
TGCAGTGCGTCCTTGACCGGGGGGGCCGGGGAGCTGTTTTTT
CSASLTGGAGELFF
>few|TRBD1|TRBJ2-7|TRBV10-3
TGTGCCATCGGACCCACAGACAGGGTCTACGAGCAGTACTTC
CAIGPTDRVYEQYF
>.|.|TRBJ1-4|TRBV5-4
TGTGCCAGCAGCACGGCAACTAATGAAAAACTGTTTTTT
CASSTATNEKLFF
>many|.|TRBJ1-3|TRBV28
TGTGCCAGCAGTACGGGAAACACCATATATTTT
CASSTGNTIYF
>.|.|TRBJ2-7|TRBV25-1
TGTGCCAGCAGTGAATTTGGGAGCGCGGGGGAGCAGTACTTC
CASSEFGSAGEQYF
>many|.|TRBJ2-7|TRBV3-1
TGTGCCAGCAGCCAGAGGGTCTACGAGCAGTACTTC
CASSQRVYEQYF
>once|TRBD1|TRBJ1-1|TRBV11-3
TGTGCCAGCAGCTTTACAGGGGCGGCCACTGAAGCTTTCTTT
CASSFTGAATEAFF
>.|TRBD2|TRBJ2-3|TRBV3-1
TGTGCCAGCAGCCGGACTAGCGGGAGTAGAACAGATACGCAGTATTTT
CASSRTSGSRTDTQYF
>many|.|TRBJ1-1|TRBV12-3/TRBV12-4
TGTGCCAGCAGCATAAACACTGAAGCTTTCTTT
CASSINTEAFF
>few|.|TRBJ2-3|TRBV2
TGTGCCAGCAGGCTAATAGCGGCTAGCACAGATACGCAGTATTTT
CASRLIAASTDTQYF
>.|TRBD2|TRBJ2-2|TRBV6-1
TGTGCCAGCAGCCCGACTAGCGGGGGGGTTGGCGGGGAGCTGTTTTTT
CASSPTSGGVGGELFF
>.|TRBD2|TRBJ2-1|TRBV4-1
TGCGCCAGCAGCGGACAAAGTTGGTCTAGCGGGGTCTACAATGAGCAGTTCTTC
CASSGQSWSSGVYNEQFF
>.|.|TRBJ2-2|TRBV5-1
TGCGCCAGCAGCTTGGAGGTGGCGTTCACCGGGGAGCTGTTTTTT
CASSLEVAFTGELFF
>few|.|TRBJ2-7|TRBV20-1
TGCAGTGCTAGTGCCGGGACGGGTTCCTACGAGCAGTACTTC
CSASAGTGSYEQYF
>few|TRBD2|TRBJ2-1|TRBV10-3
TGTGCCACCACCTCACTAGCGGGAGCTTACAATGAGCAGTTCTTC
CATTSLAGAYNEQFF
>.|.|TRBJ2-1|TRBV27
TGTGCCAGCAGCCCCGAGAGGGGGGCTGGGTCCTACAATGAGCAGTTCTTC
CASSPERGAGSYNEQFF
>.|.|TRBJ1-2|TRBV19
TGTGCCAGTAGTATCCCCGGACAGTGGACCTATGGCTACACCTTC
CASSIPGQWTYGYTF
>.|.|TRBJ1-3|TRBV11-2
TGTGCCAGCAGCCTAGTCCTGACCGGCTCTGGAAACACCATATATTTT
CASSLVLTGSGNTIYF